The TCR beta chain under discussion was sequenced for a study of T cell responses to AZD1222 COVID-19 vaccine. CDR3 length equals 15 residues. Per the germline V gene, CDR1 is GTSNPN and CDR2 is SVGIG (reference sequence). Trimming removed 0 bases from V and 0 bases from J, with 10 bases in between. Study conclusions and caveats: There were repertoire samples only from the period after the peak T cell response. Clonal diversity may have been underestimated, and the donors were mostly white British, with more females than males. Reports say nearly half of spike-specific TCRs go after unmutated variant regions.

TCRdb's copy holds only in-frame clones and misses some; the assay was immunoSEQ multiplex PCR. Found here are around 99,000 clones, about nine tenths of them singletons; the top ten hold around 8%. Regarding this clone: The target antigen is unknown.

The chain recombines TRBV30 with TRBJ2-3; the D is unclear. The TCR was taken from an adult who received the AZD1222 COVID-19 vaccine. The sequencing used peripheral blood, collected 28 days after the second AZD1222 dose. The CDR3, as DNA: TGTGCCTGGAGTGTACTTACATCTAGCACAGATACGCAGTATTTT. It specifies CAWSVLTSSTDTQYF.